These 25 T cell receptor beta chains share one sample of origin, sequenced in a study of graft-versus-host responses after intestinal transplantation. No antigen has been assigned to these receptors. Clones were sequenced by immunoSEQ multiplex PCR, and TCRdb holds only the in-frame ones, with some missing. The profile shows 40,000 or so clones, over 90% of them singletons. Sequences were derived from unstimulated CD8+ T cells sorted from spleen or lymph node cells, sampled before transplant. The receptors derive from a human donor who was the organ donor for an intestinal transplant.

The chain carries TRBV19 and TRBJ2-7; 7 bases agree with TRBD2. Germline V gives CDR1 LNHDA, CDR2 SQIVND (reference sequence). The CDR3 length is 12 residues. V was pared by 5 bases and J by 4 bases, with 2 bases of the junction left unmatched. CDR3 sequence (DNA): TGTGCCAGTAGTGCGGGGGTTTACGAGCAGTACTTC. Translating it yields CASSAGVYEQYF.

This chain links TRBV15 with TRBJ1-3; no clear D gene. The CDR3 loop spans 14 amino acids. The V and J ends lost 7 bases and 0 bases respectively, with 10 bases between them. Germline V gene sequence: CDR1 LNHNV, CDR2 YYDKDF (reference sequence). CDR3 protein: CATTTGSSGNTIYF. The CDR3 DNA follows: TGTGCCACCACCACCGGGAGCTCTGGAAACACCATATATTTT.

The V and J genes are TRBV27 and TRBJ2-1; 9 bases fit TRBD2. Trimming took 0 bases from V and 3 from J; bases not matched to a gene: 3. This CDR3 has 16 residues. Germline V lookup: CDR1 MNHEY, CDR2 SMNVEV (reference sequence). The CDR3 coding sequence is TGTGCCAGCAGTTTATCCGGGACTAGCAGCTACAATGAGCAGTTCTTC. The encoded protein is CASSLSGTSSYNEQFF.

The chain uses TRBV6-5 and TRBJ2-5, with D possibly being TRBD1 or TRBD2 (5 bases each). This CDR3 is 14 amino acids long. The germline V and J ends were trimmed by 0 bases and 7 bases, with 12 bases remaining between them. CDR1 is MNHEY and CDR2 is SVGAGI in the germline V gene. CDR3 sequence (DNA): TGTGCCAGCAGTTACTCTCCCGGGGCTGGGACCCAGTACTTC. This translates into CASSYSPGAGTQYF.

Worth noting for this clone: The sample carries other DNA sequences with the same CDR3. The CDR3 reads CASSLNPGTSEITDTQYF. The CDR3 DNA follows: TGTGCCAGCAGCTTAAACCCTGGGACTAGCGAGATCACAGATACGCAGTATTTT. This chain uses TRBV7-2 with TRBJ2-3; 10 bases are shared with TRBD2. Germline V lookup: CDR1 SGHTA, CDR2 FQGNSA. This CDR3 has 18 residues. The V segment lost 2 bases and the J segment 2 bases; nucleotides outside the gene matches: 10.

The chain couples TRBV7-9 to TRBJ2-3; D ambiguous. V shed 3 bases and J shed 1 base, with 17 bases lying between them. The V gene's germline CDR1 is SEHNR and CDR2 FQNEAQ (reference sequence). CDR3 length equals 17 residues. This CDR3 is CASSFYHPAWGTDTQYF. The CDR3 DNA is TGTGCCAGCAGCTTCTATCACCCGGCGTGGGGCACAGATACGCAGTATTTT.

This chain uses TRBV7-9 with TRBJ2-4; 8 bases are shared with TRBD2. Germline-derived CDR1 and CDR2 are SEHNR and FQNEAQ (reference sequence). V lost 6 bases to trimming and J lost 8 bases; unmatched junction nucleotides: 12. There are 15 residues in the CDR3. CDR3 in DNA: TGTGCCAGCAGTAGTCTTAGGTCGGGGGGGGACATTCAGTACTTC. Translation: CASSSLRSGGDIQYF.

On this clone itself: At the DNA level, this CDR3 is encoded by other sequences in the same sample as well. This sequence joins TRBV19 and TRBJ2-2; perhaps TRBD1 as D (5 bases). V shed 3 bases and J shed 5 bases, with 7 bases lying between them. CDR1 LNHDA and CDR2 SQIVND come from the germline V gene (reference sequence). The CDR3 spans 13 residues. CDR3 coding DNA: TGTGCCAGTAGTATTCAGGGAACCGGGGAGCTGTTTTTT. This encodes CASSIQGTGELFF.

As DNA, the CDR3 is TGTGCCAGCAGTGAATATACTAGCTACAATGAGCAGTTCTTC. This sequence encodes CASSEYTSYNEQFF. The rearrangement links TRBV25-1 to TRBJ2-1, with TRBD2 as a possible D gene (5 bases). The V end lost 0 bases, the J end lost 3 bases, and 6 bases lay between the germline ends. The CDR3 runs to 14 residues. Germline CDR1 reads MGHDK; CDR2 reads SYGVNS.

The V gene is TRBV5-4, the J gene TRBJ2-7; 10 bases fit TRBD2. Germline V lookup: CDR1 SGHNT, CDR2 YYREEE (reference sequence). V shed 0 bases and J 0 bases; nucleotides not matched to a gene: 6. This CDR3 is 17 amino acids long. CDR3 DNA: TGTGCCAGCAGCTTGGGGACTAGCGGACCGAGCTCCTACGAGCAGTACTTC. Protein product: CASSLGTSGPSSYEQYF.

The chain carries TRBV7-3 and TRBJ2-3, with TRBD1 matching over 7 bases. The CDR3 is 14 amino acids. Per germline, CDR1 SGHTA and CDR2 FQGTGA. The V and J ends lost 2 bases and 4 bases, in that order; junction bases with no gene match: 3. The CDR3 protein is CASSLLRGPDTQYF. The CDR3 DNA reads TGTGCCAGCAGCTTATTGAGGGGGCCAGATACGCAGTATTTT. Together with reference TRBV7-3 and TRBJ2-3, the CDR3 gives the full variable domain: GAGVSQTPSNKVTEKGKYVELRCDPISGHTALYWYRQSLGQGPEFLIYFQGTGAADDSGLPNDRFFAVRPEGSVSTLKIQRTERGDSAVYLCASSLLRGPDTQYFGPGTRLTVL.

V gene TRBV27 combines with J gene TRBJ2-5; the match to TRBD1 covers 7 bases. Germline trimming cut 7 bases from V and 3 bases from J; bases unmatched to any gene: 8. Germline values: CDR1 MNHEY, CDR2 SMNVEV (reference sequence). This CDR3 region has 14 residues. The CDR3 region is CASKTGQEKETQYF. The CDR3, as DNA: TGTGCCAGCAAGACCGGACAGGAGAAAGAGACCCAGTACTTC.

DNA of the CDR3: TGTGCCAGCAGTTTCGACAGGCAATACGAGCAGTACTTC. This encodes CASSFDRQYEQYF. This chain connects TRBV28 to TRBJ2-5, with D tentatively TRBD1 (6 bases). The J call is doubtful: the DNA matches TRBJ2-7 better. CDR1 is MDHEN and CDR2 is SYDVKM in the germline V gene. CDR3 length: 13 residues.

The rearrangement uses TRBV7-9 and TRBJ2-3; D gene ambiguous. Deletions cut 3 bases from V and 0 bases from J, with 7 bases between. The CDR3 runs 14 residues. Germline lookup yields CDR1 SEHNR and CDR2 FQNEAQ (reference sequence). CDR3 sequence: CASSLVSSTDTQYF. The DNA of the CDR3 is TGTGCCAGCAGCTTGGTCAGCAGCACAGATACGCAGTATTTT.

This chain joins TRBV2 and TRBJ1-2; D might be TRBD1 (6 bases). The CDR3 is 18 amino acids. V was trimmed by 6 bases and J by 6 bases, leaving 29 bases between them. Germline lookup yields CDR1 SNHLY and CDR2 FYNNEI. CDR3 nucleotides: TGTGCCAGCAGGACCGACCCGTACACAGGGACAAGGGGAGATGGCTACACCTTC. Amino acid sequence: CASRTDPYTGTRGDGYTF.

This rearrangement joins TRBV5-1 to TRBJ2-2; 10 nucleotides match TRBD2. The trim removed 4 bases at V and 3 bases at J, leaving 3 bases unmatched. Germline CDR1 and CDR2: SGHRS and YFSETQ. There are 15 residues in the CDR3. The DNA for the CDR3 is TGCGCCAGCAGCCCCCTAGCGGGAGACACCGGGGAGCTGTTTTTT. It translates to CASSPLAGDTGELFF.

This clone was picked up one time. This rearrangement joins TRBV7-2 to TRBJ2-7; 11 nucleotides align to TRBD2. After removal of 4 bases from V and 2 bases from J, the junction contained 10 bases not matched to a gene. CDR1 SGHTA and CDR2 FQGNSA come from the germline V gene. This CDR3 spans 17 amino acids. As DNA, the CDR3 is TGTGCCAGCAGCTCTCTCGTAGCGGGAGGGCCGGCCTACGAGCAGTACTTC. This codes for CASSSLVAGGPAYEQYF.

The rearrangement links TRBV6-5 to TRBJ1-6, with D possibly matching TRBD1 (5 bases). The V and J ends lost 0 bases and 4 bases respectively, with 7 bases between them. The germline V gene encodes CDR1 MNHEY and CDR2 SVGAGI. The CDR3 sequence is 15 residues long. The CDR3 loop is CASSYSRQYNSPLHF. The CDR3 DNA follows: TGTGCCAGCAGTTACTCTAGACAGTATAATTCACCCCTCCACTTT.

The chain combines TRBV9 with TRBJ1-1, with D possibly being TRBD1 (6 bases). CDR3 length: 16 residues. From germline, CDR1 is SGDLS and CDR2 YYNGEE. Trimming stripped 4 bases from V and 5 bases from J, with 21 bases between. The CDR3 DNA reads as TGTGCCAGCAGCACCCGGGGTGAGGGGGGAAATACTGAAGCTTTCTTT. Translation: CASSTRGEGGNTEAFF. Combining the CDR3 with reference TRBV9 and TRBJ1-1 gives the whole variable domain DSGVTQTPKHLITATGQRVTLRCSPRSGDLSVYWYQQSLDQGLQFLIQYYNGEERAKGNILERFSAQQFPDLHSELNLSSLELGDSALYFCASSTRGEGGNTEAFFGQGTRLTVV.

The rearrangement joins TRBV11-2 to TRBJ2-1, with D possibly called TRBD1 or TRBD2 (6 bases each). This CDR3 is built from 18 residues. V lost 5 bases, J lost 1 base, and 21 bases lay in between. Germline CDR1 is SGHAT and CDR2 is FQNNGV. The CDR3 DNA follows: TGTGCCAGCAGCGAAGGGGTGAGGGGGAGGCCTTCCTACAATGAGCAGTTCTTC. This gives the protein CASSEGVRGRPSYNEQFF. The variable domain in full, with the rest retrieved from reference TRBV11-2 and TRBJ2-1, is EAGVAQSPRYKIIEKRQSVAFWCNPISGHATLYWYQQILGQGPKLLIQFQNNGVVDDSQLPKDRFSAERLKGVDSTLKIQPAKLEDSAVYLCASSEGVRGRPSYNEQFFGPGTRLTVL.

J is TRBJ2-2 and V is TRBV2; the D is unclear. The CDR3 is 12 amino acids. Trimming took 7 bases from V and 6 from J, leaving 9 bases between them. From germline, CDR1 is SNHLY and CDR2 FYNNEI. The CDR3 spells CASKERPGELFF. CDR3 in DNA: TGTGCCAGCAAAGAGAGGCCCGGGGAGCTGTTTTTT.

Notes on this clone: Other DNA sequences in the sample encode the same CDR3. J is TRBJ2-1 and V is TRBV27, with D hard to call. The CDR3 consists of 13 residues. V lost 4 bases, J lost 0 bases, and 4 bases lay in between. Germline assignment: CDR1 MNHEY and CDR2 SMNVEV (reference sequence). This chain's CDR3 is CASSSGSYNEQFF. Written as DNA, the CDR3 is TGTGCCAGCAGTTCGGGCTCCTACAATGAGCAGTTCTTC.

CDR3 sequence reads: CASSAIMNTGELFF. Here the CDR3 DNA reads TGCGCCAGCAGTGCGATAATGAACACCGGGGAGCTGTTTTTT. This rearrangement joins TRBV10-2 to TRBJ2-2, with D unclear. Trimming left V 4 bases short and J 1 base short, with 7 bases between. The CDR3 is 14 residues long. The germline CDR1 and CDR2 sequences are WSHSY and SAAADI.

The CDR3 DNA follows: TGTGCCAGCAGCTTGGAGGCCGGGACTAGCGGGCCCCGAGGAGAGACCCAGTACTTC. It is translated as CASSLEAGTSGPRGETQYF. V is TRBV7-9 and J is TRBJ2-5, with 12 bases lining up with TRBD2. In germline, CDR1 is SEHNR, CDR2 FQNEAQ (reference sequence). The CDR3 contains 19 residues. The ends lost 3 bases at V and 4 bases at J; junction bases unmatched: 15.

The CDR3 sequence: CASSLTSGAPYEQYF. In DNA, the CDR3 is TGTGCCAGCAGTTTAACTAGCGGGGCCCCCTACGAGCAGTACTTC. V gene TRBV28 combines with J gene TRBJ2-7, with 10 bases aligning to TRBD2. With V trimmed by 2 bases and J by 2 bases, 3 bases remained unmatched. CDR3 size: 15 residues. The germline gives CDR1 MDHEN, CDR2 SYDVKM.